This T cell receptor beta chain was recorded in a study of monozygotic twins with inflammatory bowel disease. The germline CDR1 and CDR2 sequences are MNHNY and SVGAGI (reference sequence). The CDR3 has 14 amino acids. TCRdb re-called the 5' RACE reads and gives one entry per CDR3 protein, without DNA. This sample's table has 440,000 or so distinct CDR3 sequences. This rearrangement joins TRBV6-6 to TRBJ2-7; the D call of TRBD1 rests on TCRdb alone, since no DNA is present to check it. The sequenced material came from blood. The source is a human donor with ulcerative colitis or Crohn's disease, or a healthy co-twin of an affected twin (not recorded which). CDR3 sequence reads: CASRKQGVTYEQYF.